This note documents a single TCR beta chain sequence. This record comes from a study of regulatory T cells in long-lasting Graves disease. In building TCR beta libraries, iRepertoire HTBI primers were used together with Arm-PCR of CDR3 regions. TCRdb recomputed calls from the multiplex PCR reads with MiXCR, one row per CDR3 protein. The sample lists approximately 400,000 distinct CDR3 sequences, 23% occurring once. The CDR3 runs 13 residues. The V gene end was trimmed by 7 bases and the J gene end by 5 bases; junction bases not matched to a gene: 6. Germline values: CDR1 MNHNS, CDR2 SASEGT. Sample time point: persistent/refractory GD, antithyroid drugs over 5 years with positive TRAb. Extracted RNA from PBMCs served as the source of the TCR library.

The source of this sequence is a female donor with Graves disease. This chain connects TRBV6-1 to TRBJ2-5; TRBD1 matches at 8 bases. Sequenced material: peripheral blood mononuclear cells (PBMCs), taken when the disease was refractory, from a patient treated with antithyroid drugs. The CDR3 bases are TGTGCCAGCAAAACAGGGGGGAGCGAGACCCAGTACTTC. The encoded protein is CASKTGGSETQYF.